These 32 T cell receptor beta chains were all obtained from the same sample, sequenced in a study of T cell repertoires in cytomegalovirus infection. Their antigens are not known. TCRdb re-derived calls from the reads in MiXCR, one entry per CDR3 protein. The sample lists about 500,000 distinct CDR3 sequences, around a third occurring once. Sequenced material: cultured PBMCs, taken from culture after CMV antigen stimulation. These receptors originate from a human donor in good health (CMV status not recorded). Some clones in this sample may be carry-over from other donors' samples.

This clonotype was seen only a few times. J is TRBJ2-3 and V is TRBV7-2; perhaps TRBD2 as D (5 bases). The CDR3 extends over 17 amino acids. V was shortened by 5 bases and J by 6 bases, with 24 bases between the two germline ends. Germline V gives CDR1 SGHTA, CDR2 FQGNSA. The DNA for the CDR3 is TGTGCCAGCAGCCCCCAAGAGAGCGGATACGTCTCGGATACGCAGTATTTT. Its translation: CASSPQESGYVSDTQYF.

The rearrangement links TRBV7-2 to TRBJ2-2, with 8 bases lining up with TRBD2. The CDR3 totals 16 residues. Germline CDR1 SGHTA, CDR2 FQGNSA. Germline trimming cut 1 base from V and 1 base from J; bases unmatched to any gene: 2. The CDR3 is CASSLGTSLNTGELFF. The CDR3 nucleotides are TGTGCCAGCAGCTTAGGGACTAGCTTGAACACCGGGGAGCTGTTTTTT.

CDR3 in DNA: TGTGCCAGCAGCCCCCGGACACAAACTAATGAAAAACTGTTTTTT. This translates into CASSPRTQTNEKLFF. The chain is built from TRBV11-2 and TRBJ1-4; possible D gene TRBD1, 5 bases. The V and J ends lost 5 bases and 1 base respectively, with 11 bases between them. Germline V lookup: CDR1 SGHAT, CDR2 FQNNGV. The CDR3 runs to 15 residues.

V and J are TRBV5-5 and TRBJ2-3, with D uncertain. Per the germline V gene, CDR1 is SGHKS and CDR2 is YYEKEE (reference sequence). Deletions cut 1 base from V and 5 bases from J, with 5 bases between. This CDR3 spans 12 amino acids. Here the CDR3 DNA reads TGTGCCAGCAGCTTGAACGGAGATACGCAGTATTTT. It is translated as CASSLNGDTQYF.

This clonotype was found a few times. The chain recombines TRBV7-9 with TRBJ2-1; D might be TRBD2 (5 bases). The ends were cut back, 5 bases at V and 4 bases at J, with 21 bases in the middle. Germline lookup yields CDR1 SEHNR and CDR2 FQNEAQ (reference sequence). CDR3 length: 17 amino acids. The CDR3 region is CASSADGGRTLYNEQFF. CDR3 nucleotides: TGTGCCAGCAGCGCTGACGGAGGCAGGACCCTGTACAATGAGCAGTTCTTC.

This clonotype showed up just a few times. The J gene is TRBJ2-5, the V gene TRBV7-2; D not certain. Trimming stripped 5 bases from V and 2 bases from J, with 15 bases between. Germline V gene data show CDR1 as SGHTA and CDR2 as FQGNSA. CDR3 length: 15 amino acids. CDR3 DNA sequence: TGTGCCAGCAGCCTTAGCCGGTCCGATCAAGAGACCCAGTACTTC. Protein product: CASSLSRSDQETQYF.

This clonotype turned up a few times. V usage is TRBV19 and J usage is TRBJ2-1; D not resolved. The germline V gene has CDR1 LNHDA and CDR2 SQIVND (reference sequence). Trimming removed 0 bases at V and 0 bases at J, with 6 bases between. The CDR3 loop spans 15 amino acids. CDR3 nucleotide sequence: TGTGCCAGTAGTATAGATCTTGGCTCCTACAATGAGCAGTTCTTC. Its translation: CASSIDLGSYNEQFF.

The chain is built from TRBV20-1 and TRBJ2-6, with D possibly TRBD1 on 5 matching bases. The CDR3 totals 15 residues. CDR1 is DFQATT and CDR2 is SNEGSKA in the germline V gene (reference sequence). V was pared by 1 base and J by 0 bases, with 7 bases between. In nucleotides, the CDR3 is TGCAGTGCTAGAGGTGGGGCCTCTGGGGCCAACGTCCTGACTTTC. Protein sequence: CSARGGASGANVLTF.

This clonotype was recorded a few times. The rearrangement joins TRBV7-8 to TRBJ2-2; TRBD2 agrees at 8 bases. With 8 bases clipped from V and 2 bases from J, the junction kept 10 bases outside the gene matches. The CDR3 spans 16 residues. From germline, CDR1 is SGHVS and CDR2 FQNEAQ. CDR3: CASYPSGRANTGELFF. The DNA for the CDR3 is TGTGCCAGCTATCCCTCCGGGAGGGCCAACACCGGGGAGCTGTTTTTT.

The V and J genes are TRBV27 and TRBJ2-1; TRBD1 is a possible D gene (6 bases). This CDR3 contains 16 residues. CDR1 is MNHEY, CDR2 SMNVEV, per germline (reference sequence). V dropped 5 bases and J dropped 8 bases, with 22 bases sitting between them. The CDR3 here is CASSPAYYRDNYEQFF. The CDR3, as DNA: TGTGCCAGCAGTCCAGCCTATTATAGGGACAATTATGAGCAGTTCTTC.

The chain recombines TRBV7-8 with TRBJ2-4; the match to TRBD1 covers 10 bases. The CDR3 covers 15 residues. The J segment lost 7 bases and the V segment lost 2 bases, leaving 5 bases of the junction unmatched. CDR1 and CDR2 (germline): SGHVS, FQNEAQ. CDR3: CASSLRTGGGNIQYF. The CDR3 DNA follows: TGTGCCAGCAGCTTAAGGACAGGGGGAGGGAACATTCAGTACTTC.

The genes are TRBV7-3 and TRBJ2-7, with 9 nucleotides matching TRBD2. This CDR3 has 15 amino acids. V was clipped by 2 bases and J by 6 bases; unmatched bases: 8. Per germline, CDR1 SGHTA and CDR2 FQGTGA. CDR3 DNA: TGTGCCAGCAGCTTAGTCGCGGGAGGGCCCTCCGAGCAGTACTTC. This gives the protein CASSLVAGGPSEQYF.

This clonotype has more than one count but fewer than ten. CDR3 in DNA: TGTGCCAGCAGCTCCTGGACTAGCGGGAGAGTCTACGAGCAGTACTTC. It codes for CASSSWTSGRVYEQYF. V and J are TRBV7-2 and TRBJ2-7; 13 nucleotides line up with TRBD2. In germline, CDR1 is SGHTA, CDR2 FQGNSA. The CDR3 sequence is 16 residues long. The trim removed 4 bases at V and 3 bases at J, leaving 6 bases unmatched.

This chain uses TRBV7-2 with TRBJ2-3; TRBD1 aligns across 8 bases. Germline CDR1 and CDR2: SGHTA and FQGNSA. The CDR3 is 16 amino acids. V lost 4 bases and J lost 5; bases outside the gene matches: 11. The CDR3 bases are TGTGCCAGCAGCTCCTCCGGACAGGGAGGCGGAGATACGCAGTATTTT. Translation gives CASSSSGQGGGDTQYF. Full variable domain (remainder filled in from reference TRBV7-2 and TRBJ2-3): GAGVSQSPSNKVTEKGKDVELRCDPISGHTALYWYRQSLGQGLEFLIYFQGNSAPDKSGLPSDRFSAERTGGSVSTLTIQRTQQEDSAVYLCASSSSGQGGGDTQYFGPGTRLTVL.

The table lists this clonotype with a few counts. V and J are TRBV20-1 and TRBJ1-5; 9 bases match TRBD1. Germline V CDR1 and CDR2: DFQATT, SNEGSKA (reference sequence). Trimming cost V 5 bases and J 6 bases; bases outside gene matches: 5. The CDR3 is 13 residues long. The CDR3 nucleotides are TGCAGTGCTCCACAGGGGGCGGGTCAGCCCCAGCATTTT. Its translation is CSAPQGAGQPQHF.

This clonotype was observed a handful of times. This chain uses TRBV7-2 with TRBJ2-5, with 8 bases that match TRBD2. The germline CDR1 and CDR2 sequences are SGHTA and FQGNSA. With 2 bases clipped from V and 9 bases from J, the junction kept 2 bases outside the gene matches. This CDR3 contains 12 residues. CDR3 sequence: CASSLSGGAQYF. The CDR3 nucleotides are TGTGCCAGCAGCTTATCGGGAGGGGCCCAGTACTTC.

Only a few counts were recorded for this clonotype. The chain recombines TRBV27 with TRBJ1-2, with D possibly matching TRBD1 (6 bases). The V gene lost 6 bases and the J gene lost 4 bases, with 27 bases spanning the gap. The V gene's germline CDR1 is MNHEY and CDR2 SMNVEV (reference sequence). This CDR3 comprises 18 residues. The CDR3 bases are TGTGCCAGCAGCTTGAGTTCGAACCTCGTTACAGGGACCTATGGCTACACCTTC. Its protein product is CASSLSSNLVTGTYGYTF.

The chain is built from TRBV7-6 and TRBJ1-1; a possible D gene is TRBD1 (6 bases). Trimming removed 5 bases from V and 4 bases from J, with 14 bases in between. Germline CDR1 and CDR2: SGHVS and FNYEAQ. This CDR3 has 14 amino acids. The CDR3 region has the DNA TGTGCCAGCAGCATAAGGGGGGATGGCACTGAAGCTTTCTTT. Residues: CASSIRGDGTEAFF.

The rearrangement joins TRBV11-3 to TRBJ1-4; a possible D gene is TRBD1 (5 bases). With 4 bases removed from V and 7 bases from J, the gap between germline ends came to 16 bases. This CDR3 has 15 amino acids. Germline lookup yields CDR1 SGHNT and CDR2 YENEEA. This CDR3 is CASSSRALAGEKLFF. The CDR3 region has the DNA TGTGCCAGCAGCTCCAGGGCCTTGGCTGGTGAAAAACTGTTTTTT.

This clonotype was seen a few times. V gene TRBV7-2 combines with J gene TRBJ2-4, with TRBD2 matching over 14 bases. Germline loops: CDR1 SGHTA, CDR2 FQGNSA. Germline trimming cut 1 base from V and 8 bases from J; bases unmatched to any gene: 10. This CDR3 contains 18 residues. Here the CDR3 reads CASSLVGLAGVSGDIQYF. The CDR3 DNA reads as TGTGCCAGCAGCTTAGTGGGACTAGCGGGAGTTTCGGGGGACATTCAGTACTTC.

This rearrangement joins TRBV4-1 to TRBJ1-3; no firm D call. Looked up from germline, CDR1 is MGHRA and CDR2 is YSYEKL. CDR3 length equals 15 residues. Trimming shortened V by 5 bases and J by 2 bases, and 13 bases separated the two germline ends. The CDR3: CASSDVGRAGNTIYF. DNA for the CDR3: TGCGCCAGCAGCGATGTAGGGCGGGCTGGAAACACCATATATTTT.

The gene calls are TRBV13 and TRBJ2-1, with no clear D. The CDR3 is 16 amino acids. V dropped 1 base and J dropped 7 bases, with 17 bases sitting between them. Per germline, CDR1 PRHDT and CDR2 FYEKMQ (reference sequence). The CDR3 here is CASSLVFPLTGNEQFF. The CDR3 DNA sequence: TGTGCCAGCAGCTTAGTTTTCCCACTTACTGGGAATGAGCAGTTCTTC.

In DNA, the CDR3 is TGTGCCAGTAGTATCTCGGACCCCGCCGGTCGCGATGAGCAGTTCTTC. Protein sequence: CASSISDPAGRDEQFF. The chain links TRBV19 to TRBJ2-1; no clear D gene. Deletions cut 3 bases from V and 8 bases from J, with 20 bases between. Germline lookup yields CDR1 LNHDA and CDR2 SQIVND (reference sequence). CDR3 length equals 16 residues.

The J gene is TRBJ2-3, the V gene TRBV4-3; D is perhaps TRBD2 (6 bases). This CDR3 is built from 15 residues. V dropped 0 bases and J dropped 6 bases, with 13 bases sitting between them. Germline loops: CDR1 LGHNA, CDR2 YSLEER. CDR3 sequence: CASSQDLPSGDTQYF. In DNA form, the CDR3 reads TGCGCCAGCAGCCAAGATCTACCCAGCGGGGATACGCAGTATTTT.

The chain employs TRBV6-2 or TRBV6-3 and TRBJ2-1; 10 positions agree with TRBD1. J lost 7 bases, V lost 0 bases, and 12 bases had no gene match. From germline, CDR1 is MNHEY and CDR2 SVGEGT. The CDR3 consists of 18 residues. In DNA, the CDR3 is TGTGCCAGCAGTTACTCGAACTCAGGACAGGGGGAAGGAAATGAGCAGTTCTTC. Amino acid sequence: CASSYSNSGQGEGNEQFF.

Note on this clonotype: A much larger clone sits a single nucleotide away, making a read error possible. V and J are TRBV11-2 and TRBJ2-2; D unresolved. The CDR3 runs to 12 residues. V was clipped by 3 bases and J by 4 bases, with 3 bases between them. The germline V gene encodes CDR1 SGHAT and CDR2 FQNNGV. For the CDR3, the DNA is TGTGCCAGCAGCTTTACCACCGGGGAGCTGTTTTTT. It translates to CASSFTTGELFF.

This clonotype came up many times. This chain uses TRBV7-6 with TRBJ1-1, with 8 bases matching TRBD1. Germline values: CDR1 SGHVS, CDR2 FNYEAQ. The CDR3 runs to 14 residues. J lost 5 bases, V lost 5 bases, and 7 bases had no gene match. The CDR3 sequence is CASSLGQVGTEAFF. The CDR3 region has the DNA TGTGCCAGCAGCCTGGGACAGGTCGGAACTGAAGCTTTCTTT. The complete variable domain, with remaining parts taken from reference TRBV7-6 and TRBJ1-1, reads GAGVSQSPRYKVTKRGQDVALRCDPISGHVSLYWYRQALGQGPEFLTYFNYEAQQDKSGLPNDRFSAERPEGSISTLTIQRTEQRDSAMYRCASSLGQVGTEAFFGQGTRLTVV.

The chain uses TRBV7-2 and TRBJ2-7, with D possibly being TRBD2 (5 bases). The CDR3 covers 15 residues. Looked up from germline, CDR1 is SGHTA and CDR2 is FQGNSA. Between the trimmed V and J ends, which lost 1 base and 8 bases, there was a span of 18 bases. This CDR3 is CASSLDGVSPTKQYF. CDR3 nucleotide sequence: TGTGCCAGCAGCTTAGACGGGGTGTCCCCTACGAAGCAGTACTTC.

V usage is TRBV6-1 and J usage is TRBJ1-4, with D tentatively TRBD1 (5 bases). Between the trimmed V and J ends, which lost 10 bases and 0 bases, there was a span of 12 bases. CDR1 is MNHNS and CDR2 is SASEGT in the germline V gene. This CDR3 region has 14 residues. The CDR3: CATAGGATNEKLFF. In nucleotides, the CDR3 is TGTGCCACCGCCGGGGGGGCAACTAATGAAAAACTGTTTTTT.

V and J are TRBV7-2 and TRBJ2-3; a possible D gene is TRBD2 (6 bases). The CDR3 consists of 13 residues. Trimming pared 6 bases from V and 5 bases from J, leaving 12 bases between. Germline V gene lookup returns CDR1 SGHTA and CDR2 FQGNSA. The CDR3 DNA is TGTGCCAGCAGTAGACTAGAGGGAGATACGCAGTATTTT. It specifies CASSRLEGDTQYF.

As DNA, the CDR3 is TGTGCCAGCAGGCTGATGGAGGGGTCCGGGGAGCTGTTTTTT. This sequence encodes CASRLMEGSGELFF. This chain uses TRBV12-3 or TRBV12-4 with TRBJ2-2; TRBD2 might be the D (6 bases). Trimming shortened V by 6 bases and J by 6 bases, and 14 bases separated the two germline ends. The CDR3 has 14 amino acids.

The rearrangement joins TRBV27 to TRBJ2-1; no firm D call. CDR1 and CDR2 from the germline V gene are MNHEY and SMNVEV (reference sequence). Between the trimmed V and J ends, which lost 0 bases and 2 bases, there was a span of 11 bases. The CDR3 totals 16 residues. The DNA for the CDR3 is TGTGCCAGCAGTTTATCCGCAGCCCCAACCTACAATGAGCAGTTCTTC. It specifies CASSLSAAPTYNEQFF.